This T cell receptor beta chain was identified in a study of T cells after yellow fever vaccination. Template switching with 5'RACE generated the TCR cDNA and added a universal primer site and UMIs. TCRdb itself ran the 5' RACE reads through MiXCR, one entry per CDR3 protein. The table lists 450,000 to 650,000 distinct CDR3 sequences, roughly 13% of them singletons, with about an eighth in the top ten. As to this clonotype: Its antigen is as yet unknown.

Germline V gene lookup returns CDR1 KGHDR and CDR2 SFDVKD. The length of the CDR3 is 15 residues. Between the trimmed V and J ends, which lost 4 bases and 0 bases, there was a span of 11 bases. Study-wide points: Although the secondary response was weaker, it peaked faster, at day 5 versus 15. Subsequent to the booster, the majority of primary-vaccination clones reappeared (less than 97% CD4, 80% to 90% CD8). Clonotypes shared by both compartments, CD4 and CD8, made up a small share.

This TCR was recovered from a man aged 30-40 years who received the YFV17D yellow fever vaccine. Sequences were derived from PBMCs, sampled on the day of the yellow fever booster vaccination. This rearrangement joins TRBV24-1 to TRBJ2-5; tentatively, D is TRBD2 (6 bases). DNA of the CDR3: TGTGCCACCAGTGACGCTGGACTATACCAAGAGACCCAGTACTTC. Translating gives CATSDAGLYQETQYF.